Presented here are 7 T cell receptor beta chains from one specimen sequenced in a study of blood T cell repertoires in COVID-19. Only in-frame clones appear in the TCRdb table, and some are missing; sequencing was by immunoSEQ multiplex PCR. Counted here are 70,000 or so clones, over 75% occurring once; the ten biggest clones make up 2.5% to 3%. Source material: peripheral blood. These receptors all come from an elderly man with acute or convalescent COVID-19.

The chain joins TRBV12-5 to TRBJ2-1, with D possibly matching TRBD1 (6 bases). This CDR3 has 15 amino acids. Trimming left V 3 bases short and J 2 bases short, with 11 bases between. Germline V gene lookup returns CDR1 LGHNT and CDR2 FRNRAP. Here the CDR3 reads CASGLPQGTYNEQFF. CDR3 nucleotide sequence: TGTGCTAGTGGTTTACCTCAGGGGACCTACAATGAGCAGTTCTTC.

The V gene is TRBV24-1, the J gene TRBJ2-3; no firm D call. CDR1 KGHDR and CDR2 SFDVKD come from the germline V gene. Trimming took 4 bases from V and 1 from J, leaving 17 bases between them. The CDR3 is made up of 17 amino acids. DNA for the CDR3: TGTGCCACCAGTGACCAGACTCGGAACGGCGGCACAGATACGCAGTATTTT. This translates into CATSDQTRNGGTDTQYF.

The chain has TRBV24-1 and TRBJ2-3; 9 bases line up with TRBD1. This CDR3 spans 14 amino acids. Germline CDR1 reads KGHDR; CDR2 reads SFDVKD. V lost 8 bases, J lost 2 bases, and 4 bases stayed unmatched. The CDR3 nucleotides are TGTGCCACCACAGGGGACAGGGCCACAGATACGCAGTATTTT. It is translated as CATTGDRATDTQYF.

This rearrangement joins TRBV4-3 to TRBJ2-3; 7 bases are a match to TRBD2. This CDR3 contains 16 residues. The germline CDR1 and CDR2 sequences are LGHNA and YSLEER. After removal of 2 bases from V and 2 bases from J, the junction contained 7 bases not matched to a gene. The CDR3 is CASSQSGRGTTDTQYF. In DNA, the CDR3 is TGCGCCAGCAGCCAAAGTGGGAGGGGAACCACAGATACGCAGTATTTT.

This clone was counted a few times. The rearrangement uses TRBV9 and TRBJ1-1; weak D call: TRBD1 (6 bases). The CDR3 is 14 amino acids. V was trimmed by 1 base and J by 4 bases, leaving 11 bases between them. The V gene's germline CDR1 is SGDLS and CDR2 YYNGEE. CDR3 sequence (DNA): TGTGCCAGCAGCGTAAACAGGGTTGGCACTGAAGCTTTCTTT. It translates to CASSVNRVGTEAFF.

This clone was picked up one time. This chain uses TRBV5-1 with TRBJ1-2, with TRBD1 identical over 10 bases. The CDR3 totals 14 residues. In germline, CDR1 is SGHRS, CDR2 YFSETQ. The V gene end was trimmed by 3 bases and the J gene end by 6 bases; junction bases not matched to a gene: 5. Here the CDR3 DNA reads TGCGCCAGCAGCTCGGGACAGGGGAGCCATGGCTACACCTTC. Encoded protein: CASSSGQGSHGYTF.

V is TRBV9 and J is TRBJ2-1; D is possibly TRBD2 (6 bases). V lost 0 bases and J 2 bases, leaving 12 bases between the germline ends. Germline V gene sequence: CDR1 SGDLS, CDR2 YYNGEE. This CDR3 contains 16 residues. The CDR3 sequence: CASSVAGELAYNEQFF. The CDR3 region has the DNA TGTGCCAGCAGCGTAGCGGGAGAATTAGCCTACAATGAGCAGTTCTTC.